The TCR beta chain under discussion was sequenced for a study of OX40 agonist ivuxolimab in advanced cancers. Study-wide background: Ivuxolimab, which is an agonistic anti-OX40 (CD134) antibody, was administered to the patients.

Germline V gene sequence: CDR1 SGHAT, CDR2 FQNNGV. V was trimmed by 1 base and J by 8 bases, leaving 12 bases between them. This CDR3 has 14 residues. Study findings and constraints: More expanded clones were found, on average, in CD8+ than in CD4+ T cells.

A note on this clone: Its matching antigen is unknown.

Profiled with immunoSEQ multiplex PCR; TCRdb holds only in-frame clones, not every one. The data show approximately 110,000 clones, about nine tenths seen once. The sequence was obtained from an adult with an advanced solid tumor such as melanoma, head and neck, liver or kidney cancer. This chain links TRBV11-2 with TRBJ2-1; D unresolved. The specimen comprised CD4+ or CD8+ T cells sorted from blood, sampled in a trial of the OX40 agonist ivuxolimab. Here the CDR3 DNA reads TGTGCCAGCAGCTTAGGATTCGGGCTACATGAGCAGTTCTTC. Translating it yields CASSLGFGLHEQFF.